This entry lists 14 T cell receptor beta chains sequenced from one sample in a study of blood T cells in healthy people across ages. Sample-barcoded 5' priming and a J-beta primer mix drove a second PCR of about 6 to 11 cycles. TCRdb re-called the 5' RACE reads through MiXCR, storing one row per CDR3 protein. The sample has 850,000 to 1,000,000 distinct CDR3 sequences; approximately 50% are singletons. The specimen was blood. Every receptor here comes from a woman aged 55-69 years in good health.

This chain links TRBV13 with TRBJ2-7; TRBD2 agrees at 9 bases. This CDR3 has 16 residues. Germline V lookup: CDR1 PRHDT, CDR2 FYEKMQ (reference sequence). V was clipped by 7 bases and J by 2 bases; unmatched bases: 12. CDR3 protein: CASNTHTAGGPYEQYF. The CDR3 nucleotides are TGTGCCAGCAACACTCACACAGCGGGAGGACCCTACGAGCAGTACTTC.

This CDR3 reads CASSQDSGQAYEQYF. The CDR3 bases are TGCGCCAGCAGCCAAGATAGTGGACAAGCCTACGAGCAGTACTTC. This chain connects TRBV4-1 to TRBJ2-7; tentative D call: TRBD1 (5 bases). Trimming cost V 0 bases and J 2 bases, with 11 bases left between them. Per the germline V gene, CDR1 is MGHRA and CDR2 is YSYEKL. The CDR3 spans 15 residues.

V is TRBV6-6 and J is TRBJ1-5; D is perhaps TRBD1 (5 bases). The CDR3 loop spans 15 amino acids. V was pared by 0 bases and J by 1 base, with 7 bases between. Germline V gene data show CDR1 as MNHNY and CDR2 as SVGAGI (reference sequence). The CDR3 spells CASSYSGDSNQPQHF. The CDR3 coding sequence is TGTGCCAGCAGTTACTCGGGGGACAGCAATCAGCCCCAGCATTTT.

This clonotype was detected once. Because the CDR3 is missing its conserved closing phenylalanine or tryptophan, this is likely a read error. This sequence joins TRBV12-3 or TRBV12-4 and TRBJ2-7; tentative D call: TRBD2 (5 bases). This CDR3 has 13 residues. The ends were cut back, 4 bases at V and 7 bases at J, with 14 bases in the middle. The CDR3 DNA reads TGTGCCAGCAGTTCCGGACTGAACTATGAGCAGTACTCC. It is translated as CASSSGLNYEQYS.

This clonotype was recorded a few times. This rearrangement joins TRBV7-2 to TRBJ2-7; TRBD2 matches at 7 bases. CDR3 length: 16 amino acids. CDR1 is SGHTA and CDR2 is FQGNSA in the germline V gene. V shed 5 bases and J 3 bases; nucleotides not matched to a gene: 13. The CDR3 sequence: CASSGRAGSLYYEQYF. In DNA, the CDR3 is TGTGCCAGCAGCGGGAGAGCGGGAAGTCTATACTACGAGCAGTACTTC. The full variable domain, with the rest looked up from reference TRBV7-2 and TRBJ2-7, is GAGVSQSPSNKVTEKGKDVELRCDPISGHTALYWYRQSLGQGLEFLIYFQGNSAPDKSGLPSDRFSAERTGGSVSTLTIQRTQQEDSAVYLCASSGRAGSLYYEQYFGPGTRLTVT.

This clonotype came up a few times. The rearrangement uses TRBV4-1 and TRBJ2-3; no definite D call. This CDR3 is built from 16 residues. The V end was cut by 5 bases, the J end by 0 bases, with 15 bases between. Germline V lookup: CDR1 MGHRA, CDR2 YSYEKL. CDR3 amino acids: CASSETAEPSTDTQYF. The CDR3 DNA is TGCGCCAGCAGCGAAACAGCCGAGCCTAGCACAGATACGCAGTATTTT.

This clonotype was detected only a few times. This chain links TRBV27 with TRBJ2-5; TRBD2 matches at 8 bases. Trimming at V came to 4 bases and at J to 5 bases, leaving 15 bases not matched to a gene. This CDR3 region has 17 residues. The germline gives CDR1 MNHEY, CDR2 SMNVEV (reference sequence). Here the CDR3 reads CASSSLSGGPLLETQYF. The CDR3 DNA reads TGTGCCAGCAGTTCCCTCAGCGGGGGCCCTCTGTTGGAGACCCAGTACTTC.

The chain couples TRBV11-2 to TRBJ2-7, with 16 bases lining up with TRBD2. J gave up 7 bases and V 5 bases, and 11 bases lay outside the gene matches. This CDR3 has 17 residues. The germline V gene encodes CDR1 SGHAT and CDR2 FQNNGV. This chain's CDR3 is CASSPTGLAGGNNEQYF. CDR3 nucleotide sequence: TGTGCCAGCAGCCCAACGGGACTAGCGGGAGGGAACAATGAGCAGTACTTC.

This clonotype has only a few counts. The chain carries TRBV11-2 and TRBJ2-3, with D hard to call. CDR1 is SGHAT and CDR2 is FQNNGV in the germline V gene. Trimming took 4 bases from V and 0 from J, leaving 14 bases between them. CDR3 length: 16 amino acids. This CDR3 reads CASSSFMTLSTDTQYF. Here the CDR3 DNA reads TGTGCCAGCAGCTCCTTTATGACACTTAGCACAGATACGCAGTATTTT.

The chain employs TRBV7-9 and TRBJ2-7; no firm D call. CDR1 is SEHNR and CDR2 is FQNEAQ in the germline V gene (reference sequence). This CDR3 spans 12 amino acids. The V end lost 8 bases, the J end lost 2 bases, and 10 bases lay between the germline ends. In DNA form, the CDR3 reads TGTGCCAGCCGCCCTTTAACCTACGAGCAGTACTTC. Translating it yields CASRPLTYEQYF.

The chain combines TRBV25-1 with TRBJ2-5; D gene unclear. Germline lookup yields CDR1 MGHDK and CDR2 SYGVNS. The CDR3 loop spans 13 amino acids. The V end lost 5 bases, the J end lost 4 bases, and 11 bases lay between the germline ends. Here the CDR3 reads CASSNLYGETQYF. The DNA for the CDR3 is TGTGCCAGCAGTAATCTGTACGGAGAGACCCAGTACTTC. Using reference TRBV25-1 and TRBJ2-5 for the parts outside the CDR3, the full variable domain is EADIYQTPRYLVIGTGKKITLECSQTMGHDKMYWYQQDPGMELHLIHYSYGVNSTEKGDLSSESTVSRIRTEHFPLTLESARPSHTSQYLCASSNLYGETQYFGPGTRLLVL.

V gene TRBV4-1 combines with J gene TRBJ2-3; the D gene could be TRBD1 or TRBD2 (5 bases each). Trimming stripped 6 bases from V and 6 bases from J, with 16 bases between. This CDR3 is 14 amino acids long. Germline V gene lookup returns CDR1 MGHRA and CDR2 YSYEKL. CDR3 nucleotides: TGCGCCAGCAGTCGGGACGGATGGGCGGATACGCAGTATTTT. Amino acids: CASSRDGWADTQYF.

A word on this clonotype: This may stem from a read error, because a much larger clone lies one nucleotide away. V and J are TRBV4-1 and TRBJ1-6, with D perhaps matching TRBD1 (6 bases). CDR3 length: 15 amino acids. Per the germline V gene, CDR1 is MGHRA and CDR2 is YSYEKL. V lost 4 bases to trimming and J lost 9 bases, with 16 bases between them. CDR3 residues: CASSRDTGAGSPLHF. The DNA of the CDR3 is TGCGCCAGCAGCCGAGATACGGGGGCCGGTTCACCCCTCCACTTT.

The table lists this clonotype with a few counts. The rearrangement joins TRBV11-2 to TRBJ2-7, with D tentatively TRBD1 or TRBD2 (6 bases each). Germline CDR1 SGHAT, CDR2 FQNNGV. With 3 bases removed from V and 3 bases from J, the gap between germline ends came to 15 bases. The length of the CDR3 is 15 residues. For the CDR3, the DNA is TGTGCCAGCAGCTTGGGGGGCGGAGGGGGCTACGAGCAGTACTTC. It is translated as CASSLGGGGGYEQYF.